These T cell receptor beta chains were read from a single sample in a study of cytomegalovirus exposure and HLA in healthy donors. Only in-frame clones appear in the TCRdb table, and some are missing; sequencing was by immunoSEQ multiplex PCR. The sample comprises roughly 100,000 clones, 65% to 85% of which are singletons, and around 20% rests with the top ten. The sequencing sample was made of PBMCs. Receptors originate from an older woman in good health and CMV-seropositive. CDR3s include the opening cysteine and the closing phenylalanine or tryptophan. The D gene is left open where the match is weak. Only some rows state a clone size, as once, few, many or a class for expanded clones.

-,TRBV5-4,TRBD1,CASRTGQGAYNEQFF
few,TRBV5-1,-,CASSWRSTDTQYF
-,TRBV29-1,-,CSVELGRGAGGYTF
few,TRBV6-5,-,CASSYRHTSGANVLTF
-,TRBV7-6,-,CASSLTDTQYF
few,TRBV6-6,-,CAVSGTLNTEAFF
few,TRBV29-1,TRBD2,CSVALAGAETQYF
few,TRBV10-3,TRBD1,CAISGTGTTEAFF
once,TRBV7-9,TRBD1,CASSGTVYEQYF
-,TRBV28,-,CASRQVMTGGVGEQYF
few,TRBV7-9,TRBD1,CASSFGQGDQPQHF
-,TRBV29-1,TRBD1,CSVGDRVGGYTF
-,TRBV6-5,TRBD1,CAAGQGAWDNQPQHF
few,TRBV5-4,-,CASSPRLQGDYGYTF
-,TRBV29-1,-,CSVTRTENTGELFF
few,TRBV4-1,-,CASSQESGWQPQHF
once,TRBV19,TRBD2,CASSIDALGGVAKNIQYF